The 10 T cell receptor beta chains below were found in one sample sequenced in a study of shared clonotypes between healthy human individuals. Produced via immunoSEQ multiplex PCR; TCRdb's table is partial and in-frame only. This sample has approximately 95,000 clones, with 65% to 70% found just once. Specimen: memory CD8+ T cells sorted from blood. Subset defined: CD45RO+ cells pooled with CCR7-negative TemRA cells. Source of these receptors: a man aged 25-40 years in good health.

The chain uses TRBV5-1 and TRBJ1-2, with a tentative D call TRBD1 (6 bases). Germline V gives CDR1 SGHRS, CDR2 YFSETQ. The CDR3 loop spans 17 amino acids. Trimming left V 4 bases short and J 0 bases short, with 19 bases between. The CDR3 DNA sequence: TGCGCCAGCAGCAAGGCAAGGACAGATACTACTAACTATGGCTACACCTTC. This encodes CASSKARTDTTNYGYTF.

The chain is built from TRBV11-2 and TRBJ1-2, with 10 bases that match TRBD1. Germline V gene lookup returns CDR1 SGHAT and CDR2 FQNNGV. This CDR3 has 14 residues. Unmatched junction bases numbered 3, after V lost 5 bases and J lost 3 bases. The CDR3 sequence is CASSPTGGDYGYTF. As DNA, the CDR3 is TGTGCCAGCAGCCCGACAGGGGGCGACTATGGCTACACCTTC.

This chain links TRBV5-1 with TRBJ2-7; D ambiguous. V was trimmed by 2 bases and J by 2 bases, leaving 11 bases between them. Per germline, CDR1 SGHRS and CDR2 YFSETQ. The CDR3 has 14 residues. CDR3 DNA sequence: TGCGCCAGCAGCTTTGGCCAGGCACCCTACGAGCAGTACTTC. It specifies CASSFGQAPYEQYF.

The rearrangement uses TRBV5-8 and TRBJ2-2; D may be TRBD1 (5 bases). Germline assignment: CDR1 SGHTS and CDR2 YDEGEE. The length of the CDR3 is 15 residues. The germline V and J ends were trimmed by 0 bases and 5 bases, with 11 bases remaining between them. The CDR3 coding sequence is TGTGCCAGCAGCTTGGAGACAGCCGGGACCGGGGAGCTGTTTTTT. This gives the protein CASSLETAGTGELFF.

The CDR3 here is CASSSGTDFLYEQYF. The CDR3 region has the DNA TGTGCCAGCAGTTCCGGGACAGACTTTCTCTACGAGCAGTACTTC. The chain recombines TRBV28 with TRBJ2-7; TRBD1 matches 7 bases. The CDR3 loop spans 15 amino acids. CDR1 MDHEN and CDR2 SYDVKM come from the germline V gene. J lost 3 bases, V lost 4 bases, and 9 bases had no gene match.

This clone appeared a few times. V usage is TRBV10-1 and J usage is TRBJ2-6; D is perhaps TRBD2 (5 bases). The V end lost 2 bases, the J end lost 1 base, and 12 bases lay between the germline ends. The CDR3 spans 17 residues. Germline CDR1 reads WNHNN; CDR2 reads SYGVQD (reference sequence). The CDR3 region has the DNA TGCGCCAGCAGTGAGGGGTCTTCGGGGTCTGGGGCCAACGTCCTGACTTTC. This translates into CASSEGSSGSGANVLTF.

CDR3: CSAFQRGSYEQYF. The CDR3 DNA is TGCAGCGCTTTCCAACGCGGGTCATACGAGCAGTACTTC. The rearrangement joins TRBV29-1 to TRBJ2-7; a possible D gene is TRBD2 (5 bases). Germline CDR1 and CDR2: SQVTM and ANQGSEA. Trimming shortened V by 7 bases and J by 4 bases, and 17 bases separated the two germline ends. This CDR3 spans 13 amino acids.

This clone was observed a few times. One junction end does not reproduce the germline sequence, and a read error may be involved. V is TRBV10-3 and J is TRBJ1-3; D is undetermined. The CDR3 has 12 amino acids. Germline values: CDR1 ENHRY, CDR2 SYGVKD. CDR3 in DNA: TGTGCCATCGGTGACTCTGGAAACACCATATATTTT. Protein: CAIGDSGNTIYF.

This clone was counted once. The rearrangement uses TRBV7-3 and TRBJ2-3, with no clear D. The CDR3 has 14 residues. Germline values: CDR1 SGHTA, CDR2 FQGTGA. Trimming took off 1 base at V and 1 base at J, with 6 bases between the two ends. The CDR3 here is CASSLRGGTDTQYF. As DNA, the CDR3 is TGTGCCAGCAGCTTAAGAGGTGGCACAGATACGCAGTATTTT.

The V call is TRBV29-1, the J call TRBJ2-5; TRBD2 matches 10 bases. Germline loops: CDR1 SQVTM, CDR2 ANQGSEA. Trimming removed 3 bases from V and 5 bases from J; junction bases left unmatched: 3. The CDR3 is made up of 13 amino acids. The CDR3 sequence: CSVDLAGAETQYF. The CDR3 coding sequence is TGCAGCGTTGACCTAGCGGGAGCGGAGACCCAGTACTTC. Filled out from reference TRBV29-1 and TRBJ2-5, the complete variable domain reads SAVISQKPSRDICQRGTSLTIQCQVDSQVTMMFWYRQQPGQSLTLIATANQGSEATYESGFVIDKFPISRPNLTFSTLTVSNMSPEDSSIYLCSVDLAGAETQYFGPGTRLLVL.